This T cell receptor beta chain was identified during a study of cytomegalovirus exposure and HLA in healthy donors. This clone was seen more than once but under ten times. The antigen remains undetermined. The CDR3 is 16 residues long. V lost 1 base, J lost 7 bases, and 5 bases stayed unmatched. The germline CDR1 and CDR2 sequences are SGHTA and FQGNSA. This PCR relied on a set of 60 Vbeta primers and 13 Jbeta primers. Repertoires were generated with immunoSEQ multiplex PCR, while TCRdb's copy carries only in-frame clones and drops some. Of 110,000 or so clones listed, about 80% are singletons. Study-level results: CMV serostatus was the sole immune exposure data available. A later analysis associated roughly 15,000 TCR beta sequences with HLA alleles at a 0.05 false discovery rate. While the bulk of TCR sequences proved rare, some public TCRs turned up in many donors.

The sample comprised PBMCs. The source of this sequence is a middle-aged man in good health and CMV-seropositive. The gene calls are TRBV7-2 and TRBJ1-6, with 9 bases that match TRBD1. For the CDR3, the DNA is TGTGCCAGCAGCTTAGTAGGGACAGGGAAGAATTCACCCCTCCACTTT. As protein: CASSLVGTGKNSPLHF.